In this sample, the clone carrying this T cell receptor beta chain turned up a few times. CDR1 and CDR2 (germline): SGHNT, YYREEE (reference sequence). The CDR3 runs 12 residues. V lost 6 bases, J lost 4 bases, and 10 bases lay in between. Treatment combined nivolumab, ipilimumab, aspirin, low-dose cyclophosphamide and low-dose radiotherapy in a dose-escalation trial. This sample stems from a study of low-dose radiotherapy and immunotherapy resistance in tumors. Study information: Given every two weeks, intravenous cyclophosphamide 200 mg/m2 preceded radiation and immunotherapy by one day.

Alpha- and beta-chain coverage of first-strand cDNA came from TRAV- and TRBV-specific primers. With a V-primer adapter and a constant-region primer, TCRs were amplified for 20 PCR cycles. TCRdb ran MiXCR on the reads and lists one entry per CDR3 protein. The repertoire holds 7,000 to 8,500 distinct CDR3 sequences, with roughly 84% as singletons. This TCR derives from a human donor with advanced metastatic prostate, ovarian, gallbladder or colorectal cancer (not recorded which). This table probably holds off-target reads from a library built for another chain. The gene calls are TRBV5-4 and TRBJ1-2; a weak D match, TRBD1 (6 bases). CDR3 nucleotide sequence: TGTGCCAGCACCGCGGACAGCTATGGCTACACCTTC. It translates to CASTADSYGYTF.